What follows are 9 T cell receptor beta chains derived from one specimen sequenced in a study of identical twins. TCRdb redid the calling of the 5' RACE reads with MiXCR, one entry per CDR3 protein. The sample shows 420,000 or so distinct CDR3 sequences, approximately 17% of them seen only once. The sequenced sample was naive T cells sorted from blood. These receptors all stem from a man aged 50-60 years in good health.

The V call is TRBV11-2, the J call TRBJ2-7; no clear D. This CDR3 is 13 amino acids long. The germline gives CDR1 SGHAT, CDR2 FQNNGV. Deletions cut 2 bases from V and 6 bases from J, with 11 bases between. Here the CDR3 reads CASSLKVAAEQYF. The CDR3 DNA sequence: TGTGCCAGCAGCTTAAAGGTGGCCGCCGAGCAGTACTTC.

The genes are TRBV20-1 and TRBJ2-3, with 13 positions matching TRBD2. Germline V gene data show CDR1 as DFQATT and CDR2 as SNEGSKA (reference sequence). Trimming cost V 1 base and J 6 bases; bases outside gene matches: 16. This CDR3 is 19 amino acids long. CDR3: CSARGRAGGGLAGLDTQYF. Here the CDR3 DNA reads TGCAGTGCTAGAGGGAGAGCCGGCGGGGGACTAGCGGGGCTGGATACGCAGTATTTT.

The count of this clonotype is one. V usage is TRBV27 and J usage is TRBJ1-1; D might be TRBD1 (6 bases). The CDR3 length is 16 residues. Trimming pared 3 bases from V and 3 bases from J, leaving 17 bases between. Germline CDR1 is MNHEY and CDR2 is SMNVEV (reference sequence). This CDR3 is CASSFAAGRGYTEAFF. The CDR3 DNA reads as TGTGCCAGCAGTTTTGCGGCAGGGAGGGGGTACACTGAAGCTTTCTTT.

This clonotype was observed a handful of times. The V and J genes are TRBV28 and TRBJ2-7; D remains ambiguous. The CDR3 is 14 amino acids. Trimming removed 6 bases at V and 3 bases at J, with 15 bases between. CDR1 is MDHEN and CDR2 is SYDVKM in the germline V gene. The CDR3 DNA follows: TGTGCCAGCAGACCCAAGGGTCCGGTCTACGAGCAGTACTTC. Translating it yields CASRPKGPVYEQYF.

This sequence joins TRBV11-3 and TRBJ2-3; D is perhaps TRBD2 (6 bases). With 4 bases removed from V and 6 bases from J, the gap between germline ends came to 14 bases. Germline assignment: CDR1 SGHNT and CDR2 YENEEA. The CDR3 runs 14 residues. DNA of the CDR3: TGTGCCAGCAGCTCCAAGGGAGGTCGGGATACGCAGTATTTT. It yields the protein CASSSKGGRDTQYF.

This chain links TRBV3-1 with TRBJ2-1; 12 positions match TRBD1. V lost 5 bases to trimming and J lost 7 bases; unmatched junction nucleotides: 9. The V gene's germline CDR1 is LGHDT and CDR2 YNNKEL (reference sequence). The CDR3 consists of 16 residues. DNA for the CDR3: TGTGCCAGCAGCTCACACCGGGACAGGGGGCGAAATGAGCAGTTCTTC. Translated: CASSSHRDRGRNEQFF.

This clonotype came up many times. The chain employs TRBV6-5 and TRBJ2-7; TRBD2 is a possible D gene (5 bases). Germline V lookup: CDR1 MNHEY, CDR2 SVGAGI. Trimming removed 2 bases at V and 6 bases at J, with 14 bases between. The CDR3 consists of 14 residues. The CDR3 coding sequence is TGTGCCAGCAGTTACGGAGCGGAGGTCCCCGAGCAGTACTTC. Protein sequence: CASSYGAEVPEQYF.

The chain has TRBV27 and TRBJ2-5, with 7 positions matching TRBD2. Germline V gene sequence: CDR1 MNHEY, CDR2 SMNVEV (reference sequence). This CDR3 region has 14 residues. With 5 bases clipped from V and 4 bases from J, the junction kept 7 bases outside the gene matches. CDR3 nucleotides: TGTGCCAGCAGTCCCCGGGGGGTATCAGAGACCCAGTACTTC. It codes for CASSPRGVSETQYF.

This clonotype was observed many times. The V and J genes are TRBV15 and TRBJ2-7, with D possibly TRBD2 on 6 matching bases. The germline V gene has CDR1 LNHNV and CDR2 YYDKDF (reference sequence). The CDR3 covers 15 residues. V shed 0 bases and J shed 0 bases, with 9 bases lying between them. The CDR3 sequence: CATSRDLGGSYEQYF. The CDR3 nucleotides are TGTGCCACCAGCAGAGATCTGGGGGGCTCCTACGAGCAGTACTTC.